This TCR beta chain is from a study of T cell repertoires in cytomegalovirus infection. Study as a whole: Both a matching HLA type and CMV infection were indicated by public TCR beta signatures.

Germline-derived CDR1 and CDR2 are MDHEN and SYDVKM. V lost 8 bases to trimming and J lost 0 bases; unmatched junction nucleotides: 25. The CDR3 length is 22 residues. There are a few counts of this clonotype. Its antigen is not identified. Findings and caveats of the study: Summed frequency of shared TCR beta families picked out CMV carriers who also had the relevant HLA.

MiXCR was run by TCRdb on the reads, yielding one entry per CDR3 protein. Here the sample spans about 570,000 distinct CDR3 sequences, approximately 40% being singletons. The V and J genes are TRBV28 and TRBJ1-6; 7 nucleotides line up with TRBD1. This receptor was obtained from a human donor in good health (CMV status not recorded). Some clones in this sample may be carry-over from other donors' samples. This sample comprised cultured PBMCs, obtained from culture after CMV antigen stimulation. The CDR3 DNA reads as TGTGCCAGCGGTATCCCCATTGGGCGCTGGGGACAGAAAAGCTCCTATAATTCACCCCTCCACTTT. It specifies CASGIPIGRWGQKSSYNSPLHF.